The 8 T cell receptor beta chains below were found in one sample sequenced in a study of T cells in localized non-small cell lung cancer. Clones were sequenced by immunoSEQ multiplex PCR, and TCRdb holds only the in-frame ones, with some missing. This sample has tens of thousands of clones, with roughly 89% found just once. Sample: peripheral blood, taken before any cancer treatment. Source of these receptors: a male donor aged 60 or older with stage III squamous cell lung carcinoma.

This chain joins TRBV9 and TRBJ1-2; 11 positions match TRBD1. The trim removed 4 bases at V and 6 bases at J, leaving 5 bases unmatched. CDR3 length: 14 residues. Germline V gene lookup returns CDR1 SGDLS and CDR2 YYNGEE. CDR3 bases: TGTGCCAGCAGCCCCCGGGACAGGGGGAATGGCTACACCTTC. Encoded protein: CASSPRDRGNGYTF.

The rearrangement links TRBV18 to TRBJ1-1; possible D gene TRBD1, 5 bases. The CDR3 runs to 14 residues. Germline CDR1 reads KGHSH; CDR2 reads LQKENI. Trimming cost V 0 bases and J 3 bases, with 8 bases left between them. The CDR3 DNA reads as TGTGCCAGCTCACCACCGGTGGGGGACACTGAAGCTTTCTTT. Residues: CASSPPVGDTEAFF.

V usage is TRBV2 and J usage is TRBJ1-3; D uncertain. This CDR3 has 13 residues. Trimming left V 8 bases short and J 2 bases short, with 10 bases between. The germline gives CDR1 SNHLY, CDR2 FYNNEI. The CDR3 DNA reads TGTGCCAGCGGGAAAGACCCTGGAAACACCATATATTTT. Protein sequence: CASGKDPGNTIYF.

V gene TRBV7-2 combines with J gene TRBJ1-1; TRBD1 agrees at 7 bases. Germline lookup yields CDR1 SGHTA and CDR2 FQGNSA. V lost 2 bases to trimming and J lost 2 bases; unmatched junction nucleotides: 2. The CDR3 totals 14 residues. The CDR3 is CASSLQGGNTEAFF. CDR3 nucleotide sequence: TGTGCCAGCAGCTTACAAGGGGGCAACACTGAAGCTTTCTTT.

V gene TRBV7-3 combines with J gene TRBJ2-2, with 7 bases fitting TRBD2. V lost 0 bases, J lost 4 bases, and 11 bases stayed unmatched. Germline CDR1 is SGHTA and CDR2 is FQGTGA. CDR3 length equals 18 residues. The CDR3 spells CASSLTPLGGRATGELFF. The CDR3 nucleotides are TGTGCCAGCAGCTTAACCCCCTTGGGTGGGAGGGCCACCGGGGAGCTGTTTTTT.

J is TRBJ1-2 and V is TRBV6-1; no definite D call. The V gene's germline CDR1 is MNHNS and CDR2 SASEGT. The CDR3 extends over 11 amino acids. The ends were cut back, 4 bases at V and 3 bases at J, with 3 bases in the middle. The CDR3, as DNA: TGTGCCAGCAGTGTTGACTATGGCTACACCTTC. It specifies CASSVDYGYTF.

In its sample, this clone was seen a few times. The chain is built from TRBV25-1 and TRBJ2-3, with TRBD2 matching over 9 bases. Trimming at V came to 2 bases and at J to 6 bases, leaving 15 bases not matched to a gene. Germline CDR1 MGHDK, CDR2 SYGVNS. The CDR3 has 18 residues. The DNA of the CDR3 is TGTGCCAGCAGTGAAAGGAGAGGGGGGACTAGCTTAGTGGATACGCAGTATTTT. This translates into CASSERRGGTSLVDTQYF.

The rearrangement uses TRBV2 and TRBJ1-5, with D tentatively TRBD1 (5 bases). The CDR3 runs 13 residues. CDR1 is SNHLY, CDR2 FYNNEI, per germline. V shed 6 bases and J shed 7 bases, with 13 bases lying between them. The CDR3 here is CASSAERDQPQHF. The CDR3 nucleotides are TGTGCCAGCAGCGCGGAGAGGGACCAGCCCCAGCATTTT.